This record covers a single TCR beta chain. Antigen unknown. A J-beta primer mix and a sample-barcoded 5' primer were used in a second PCR of about 7 to 12 cycles. TCRdb processed the 5' RACE reads anew with MiXCR; each CDR3 protein has one entry. The table lists 590,000 or so distinct CDR3 sequences, under 30% of them singletons. This CDR3 comprises 18 residues. From germline, CDR1 is SNHLY and CDR2 FYNNEI. V shed 5 bases and J shed 1 base, with 20 bases lying between them. These data originate in a study of blood T cells in healthy people across ages. Regarding the study as a whole: Age brought a roughly linear fall in TCR beta diversity measured per million T cells.

The sample comprised blood. The clonotype was recovered from a woman of 80 years or more in good health. This chain joins TRBV2 and TRBJ1-4, with a tentative D call TRBD1 (5 bases). The CDR3 loop reads CASSLTPLQGKTNEKLFF. The CDR3 DNA is TGTGCCAGCAGTTTGACCCCGCTGCAGGGAAAAACTAATGAAAAACTGTTTTTT.